This TCR beta chain was observed in a study of blood T cell repertoires in COVID-19. Per the study methods: Reference gene primer amplification gave estimated nucleated cell counts. Clones were read by immunoSEQ multiplex PCR, and TCRdb kept only the in-frame ones, dropping some. V and J calls and clone size are as listed in that table; D and trimming were resolved from the DNA. This table holds 490,000 or so clones, over 75% found once. Cohort allocation depended upon clinical history that participants reported. Recovery among Cohort 3 donors was established by two negative PCRs, clearance, or symptom resolution. This CDR3 has 14 amino acids. Trimming took 3 bases from V and 5 from J; bases not matched to a gene: 7. Germline values: CDR1 LNHDA, CDR2 SQIVND (reference sequence).

Sample: PBMCs or T cells enriched from blood (not recorded which). This TCR derives from a woman between 40 and 55 years old who had recovered from COVID-19. The rearrangement joins TRBV19 to TRBJ2-7; 7 bases align to TRBD2. In nucleotides, the CDR3 is TGTGCCAGTAGTATCAACCGGGAGGACCACGAGCAGTACTTC. Its protein is CASSINREDHEQYF.